Listed below are T cell receptor beta chains from one sample, sequenced in a study of CXCR3-negative and CXCR3-positive naive CD8 T cells. TCRdb re-called the 5' RACE reads and gives one entry per CDR3 protein, without DNA. The listing records over 150,000 distinct CDR3 sequences. Sequenced input: naive CXCR3+ CD8+ T cells from blood. Receptors originate from a human donor in good health. Some clones in this sample may be carry-over from other donors' samples. Each CDR3 is given with its conserved first and last residue.

cdr3_aa	v_call	j_call
CSVEWPQGYGYTF	TRBV29-1	TRBJ1-2
CASSQVLAGGPTDTQYF	TRBV4-2	TRBJ2-3
CASSLRDREILETQYF	TRBV7-9	TRBJ2-5
CASSQDIGYYEQYF	TRBV4-3	TRBJ2-7
CASSQVSSGAYEQYF	TRBV4-3	TRBJ2-7
CASRPGQYYEQYF	TRBV2	TRBJ2-7
CASSVGGNDIQYF	TRBV9	TRBJ2-4
CASSSRAHNEQYF	TRBV5-6	TRBJ2-7
CASSLAWDPSGANVLTF	TRBV7-9	TRBJ2-6
CASSYYPGRVGGNQPQHF	TRBV28	TRBJ1-5
CASSGGQGARGYTF	TRBV7-9	TRBJ1-2
CASSLGQDEQYF	TRBV27	TRBJ2-7
CASSQGGGELEQYF	TRBV4-1	TRBJ2-7